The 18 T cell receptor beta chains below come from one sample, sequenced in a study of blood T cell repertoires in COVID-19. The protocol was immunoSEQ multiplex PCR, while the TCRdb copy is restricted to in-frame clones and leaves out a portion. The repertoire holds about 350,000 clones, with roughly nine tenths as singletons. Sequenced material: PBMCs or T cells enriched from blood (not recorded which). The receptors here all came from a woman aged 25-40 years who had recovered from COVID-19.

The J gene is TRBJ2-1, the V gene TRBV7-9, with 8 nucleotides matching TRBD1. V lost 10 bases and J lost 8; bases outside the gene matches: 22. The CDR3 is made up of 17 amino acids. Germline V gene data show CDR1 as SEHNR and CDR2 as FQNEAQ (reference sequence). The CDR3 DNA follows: TGTGCCAACGCCCGGGGAAGCCGGGACAGGATACAAGATGAGCAGTTCTTC. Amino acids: CANARGSRDRIQDEQFF.

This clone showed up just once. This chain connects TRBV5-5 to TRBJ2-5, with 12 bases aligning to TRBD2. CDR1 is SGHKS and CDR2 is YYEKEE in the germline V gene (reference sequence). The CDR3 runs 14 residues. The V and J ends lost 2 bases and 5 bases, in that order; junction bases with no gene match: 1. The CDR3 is CASSFLAGGETQYF. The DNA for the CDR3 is TGTGCCAGCAGCTTCCTAGCGGGAGGGGAGACCCAGTACTTC. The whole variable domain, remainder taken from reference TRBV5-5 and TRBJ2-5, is DAGVTQSPTHLIKTRGQQVTLRCSPISGHKSVSWYQQVLGQGPQFIFQYYEKEERGRGNFPDRFSARQFPNYSSELNVNALLLGDSALYLCASSFLAGGETQYFGPGTRLLVL.

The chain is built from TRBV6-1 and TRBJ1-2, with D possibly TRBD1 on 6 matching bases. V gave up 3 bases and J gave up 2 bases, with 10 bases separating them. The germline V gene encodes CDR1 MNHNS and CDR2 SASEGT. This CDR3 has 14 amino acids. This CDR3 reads CASSDTGTNYGYTF. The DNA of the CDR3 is TGTGCCAGCAGTGACACAGGGACCAACTATGGCTACACCTTC.

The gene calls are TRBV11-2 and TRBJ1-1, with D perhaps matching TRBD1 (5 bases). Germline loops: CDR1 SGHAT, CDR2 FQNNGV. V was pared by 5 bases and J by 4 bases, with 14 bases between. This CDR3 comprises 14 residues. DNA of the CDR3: TGTGCCAGCAGCGCGGGGGGGAGACCCACTGAAGCTTTCTTT. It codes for CASSAGGRPTEAFF. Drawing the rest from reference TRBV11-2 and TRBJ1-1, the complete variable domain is EAGVAQSPRYKIIEKRQSVAFWCNPISGHATLYWYQQILGQGPKLLIQFQNNGVVDDSQLPKDRFSAERLKGVDSTLKIQPAKLEDSAVYLCASSAGGRPTEAFFGQGTRLTVV.

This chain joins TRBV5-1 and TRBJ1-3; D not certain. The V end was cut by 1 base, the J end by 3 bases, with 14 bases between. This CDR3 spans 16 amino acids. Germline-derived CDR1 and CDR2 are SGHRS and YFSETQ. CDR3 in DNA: TGCGCCAGCAGCTTGCCGGGAACAGCCGGTGGAAACACCATATATTTT. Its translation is CASSLPGTAGGNTIYF.

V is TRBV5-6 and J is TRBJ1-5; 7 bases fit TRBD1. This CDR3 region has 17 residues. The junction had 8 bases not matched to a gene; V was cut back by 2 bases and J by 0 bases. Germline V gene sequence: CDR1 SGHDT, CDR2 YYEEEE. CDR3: CASSFYSGTASNQPQHF. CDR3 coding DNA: TGTGCCAGCAGCTTCTATTCCGGGACAGCTAGCAATCAGCCCCAGCATTTT.

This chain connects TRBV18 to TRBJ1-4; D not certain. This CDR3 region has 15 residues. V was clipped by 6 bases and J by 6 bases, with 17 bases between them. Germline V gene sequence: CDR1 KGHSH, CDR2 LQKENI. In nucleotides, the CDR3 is TGTGCCAGCTCGCTAAACCACGGGTCAGATGAAAAACTGTTTTTT. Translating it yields CASSLNHGSDEKLFF.

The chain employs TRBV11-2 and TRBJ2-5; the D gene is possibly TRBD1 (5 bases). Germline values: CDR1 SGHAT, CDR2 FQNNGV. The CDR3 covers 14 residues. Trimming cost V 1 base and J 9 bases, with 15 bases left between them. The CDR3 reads CASSLAFVLGPQYF. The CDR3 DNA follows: TGTGCCAGCAGCTTAGCTTTTGTGCTGGGGCCCCAGTACTTC.

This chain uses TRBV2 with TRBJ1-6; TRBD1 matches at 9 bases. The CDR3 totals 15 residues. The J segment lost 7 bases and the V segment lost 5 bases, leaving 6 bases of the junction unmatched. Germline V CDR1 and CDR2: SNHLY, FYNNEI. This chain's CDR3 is CASSRGTGRNSPLHF. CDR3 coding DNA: TGTGCCAGCAGTCGCGGGACAGGGAGGAATTCACCCCTCCACTTT.

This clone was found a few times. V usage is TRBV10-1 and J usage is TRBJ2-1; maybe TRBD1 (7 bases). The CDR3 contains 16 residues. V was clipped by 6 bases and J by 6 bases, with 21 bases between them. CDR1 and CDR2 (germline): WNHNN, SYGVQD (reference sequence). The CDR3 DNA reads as TGCGCCAGCAGGCGGCAGGCAGGGGGGACCCGCAATGAGCAGTTCTTC. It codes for CASRRQAGGTRNEQFF.

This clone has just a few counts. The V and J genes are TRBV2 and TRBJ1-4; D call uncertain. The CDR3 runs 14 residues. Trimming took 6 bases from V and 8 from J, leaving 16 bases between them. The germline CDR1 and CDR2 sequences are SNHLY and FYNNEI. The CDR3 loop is CASSTGRSGEKLFF. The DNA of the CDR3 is TGTGCCAGCAGCACCGGGAGGAGCGGGGAAAAACTGTTTTTT.

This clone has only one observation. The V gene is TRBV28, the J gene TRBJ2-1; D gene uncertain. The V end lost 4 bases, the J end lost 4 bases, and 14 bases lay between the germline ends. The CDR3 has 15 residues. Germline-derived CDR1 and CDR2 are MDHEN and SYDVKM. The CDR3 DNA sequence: TGTGCCAGCAGTTCCGCGGTAGTTCCTTACAATGAGCAGTTCTTC. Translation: CASSSAVVPYNEQFF.

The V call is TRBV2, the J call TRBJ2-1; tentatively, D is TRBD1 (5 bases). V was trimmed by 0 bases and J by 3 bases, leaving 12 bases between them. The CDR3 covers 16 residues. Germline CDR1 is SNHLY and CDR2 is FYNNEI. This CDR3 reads CASSEAIQAIYNEQFF. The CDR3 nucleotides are TGTGCCAGCAGTGAAGCGATACAGGCGATCTACAATGAGCAGTTCTTC.

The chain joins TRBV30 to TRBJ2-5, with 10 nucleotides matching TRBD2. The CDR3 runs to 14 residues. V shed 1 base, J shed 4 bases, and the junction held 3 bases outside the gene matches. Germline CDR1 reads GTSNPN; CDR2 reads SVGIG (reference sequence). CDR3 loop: CAWSGVAGGETQYF. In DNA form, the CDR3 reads TGTGCCTGGAGTGGTGTAGCGGGGGGAGAGACCCAGTACTTC.

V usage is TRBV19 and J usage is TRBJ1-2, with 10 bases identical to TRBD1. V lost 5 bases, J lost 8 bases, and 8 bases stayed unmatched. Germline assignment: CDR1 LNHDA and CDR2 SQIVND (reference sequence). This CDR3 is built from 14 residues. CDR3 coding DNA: TGTGCCAGTAGTGAGCCGACAGGGGGCGGCGGCTACACCTTC. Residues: CASSEPTGGGGYTF. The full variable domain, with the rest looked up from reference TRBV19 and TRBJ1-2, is DGGITQSPKYLFRKEGQNVTLSCEQNLNHDAMYWYRQDPGQGLRLIYYSQIVNDFQKGDIAEGYSVSREKKESFPLTVTSAQKNPTAFYLCASSEPTGGGGYTFGSGTRLTVV.

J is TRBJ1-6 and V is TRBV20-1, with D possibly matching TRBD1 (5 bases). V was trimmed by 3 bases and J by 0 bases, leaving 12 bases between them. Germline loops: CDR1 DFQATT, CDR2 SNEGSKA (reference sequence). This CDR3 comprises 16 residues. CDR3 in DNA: TGCAGTGCTAGTCTTGACAGCCGCTCCTATAATTCACCCCTCCACTTT. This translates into CSASLDSRSYNSPLHF.

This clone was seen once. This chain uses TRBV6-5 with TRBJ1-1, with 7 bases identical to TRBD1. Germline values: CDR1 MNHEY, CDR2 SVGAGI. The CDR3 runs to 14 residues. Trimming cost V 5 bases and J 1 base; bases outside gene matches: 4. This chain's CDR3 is CASSRQGRNTEAFF. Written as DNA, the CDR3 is TGTGCCAGCAGTAGACAGGGACGGAACACTGAAGCTTTCTTT.

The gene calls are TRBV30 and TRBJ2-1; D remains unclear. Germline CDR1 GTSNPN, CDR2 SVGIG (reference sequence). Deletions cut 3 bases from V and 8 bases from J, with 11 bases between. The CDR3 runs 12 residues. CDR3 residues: CAWSSGVDEQFF. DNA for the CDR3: TGTGCCTGGAGCTCAGGTGTAGATGAGCAGTTCTTC.